The entry that follows covers one TCR beta chain sequence. Its antigen is still unknown. The table came from immunoSEQ multiplex PCR; TCRdb's copy has only in-frame clones and leaves some out. The table includes about 2.2 million clones, 85% to 95% detected once. These data originate in a study of shared clonotypes between healthy human individuals. Study observations and caveats: Around 5% was the fraction of naive CD4 clonotypes found shared across several donors.

The germline gives CDR1 MNHEY, CDR2 SMNVEV (reference sequence). With 8 bases removed from V and 2 bases from J, the gap between germline ends came to 10 bases. This CDR3 has 12 amino acids. Naive CD8 cells comprised CD45RO-negative, CCR7-positively selected cells, excluding terminally differentiated effector memory CD45RA+ cells. All donors were Caucasian adults living in Nashville, Tennessee. The sample was naive CD8+ T cells from PBMCs. The V call is TRBV27, the J call TRBJ2-7, with TRBD2 as a possible D gene (7 bases). The receptor was derived from a man younger than 35 in good health. Some clones in this sample may be carry-over from other donors' samples. The CDR3 nucleotides read TGTGCCAGCTGGGGGGGCCCCTACGAGCAGTACTTC. Residues: CASWGGPYEQYF.